These 21 T cell receptor beta chains share one sample of origin, sequenced in a study of T cell repertoires in cytomegalovirus infection. TCRdb reanalysed the reads using MiXCR and keeps one entry per CDR3 protein. The table lists 300,000 to 400,000 distinct CDR3 sequences, roughly 20% of them singletons. Material: PBMCs. These receptors were collected from a human donor in good health (CMV status not recorded). Some clones in this sample may be carry-over from other donors' samples.

This clonotype came up many times. V and J are TRBV7-2 and TRBJ1-4; TRBD1 aligns across 7 bases. The CDR3 sequence is 15 residues long. V lost 5 bases, J lost 3 bases, and 6 bases stayed unmatched. The germline gives CDR1 SGHTA, CDR2 FQGNSA. The CDR3 nucleotides are TGTGCCAGCAGCCTAAACGGACAGGCTAATGAAAAACTGTTTTTT. Protein product: CASSLNGQANEKLFF.

This chain connects TRBV20-1 to TRBJ2-3; 13 bases line up with TRBD2. The length of the CDR3 is 15 residues. Germline V CDR1 and CDR2: DFQATT, SNEGSKA (reference sequence). J was trimmed by 8 bases and V by 5 bases; bases with no gene match: 10. CDR3 sequence reads: CSALLAGGRFSTQYF. The DNA for the CDR3 is TGCAGTGCTCTACTAGCGGGAGGGCGTTTCAGTACGCAGTATTTT.

Only a few counts were recorded for this clonotype. The chain links TRBV19 to TRBJ2-7; D is possibly TRBD1 (5 bases). CDR3 size: 14 residues. Trimming left V 2 bases short and J 2 bases short, with 10 bases between. CDR1 and CDR2 from the germline V gene are LNHDA and SQIVND (reference sequence). CDR3: CASSIKSGPYEQYF. The CDR3 DNA sequence: TGTGCCAGTAGTATAAAATCAGGGCCCTACGAGCAGTACTTC.

The gene calls are TRBV28 and TRBJ2-7, with D perhaps TRBD2 (7 bases). Germline values: CDR1 MDHEN, CDR2 SYDVKM. The CDR3 spans 15 residues. V lost 5 bases and J 6 bases, leaving 20 bases between the germline ends. CDR3 loop: CASSRQGGTRGEQYF. CDR3 coding DNA: TGTGCCAGCAGTCGTCAGGGAGGGACCAGGGGCGAGCAGTACTTC.

The V gene is TRBV5-4, the J gene TRBJ2-5; TRBD2 matches 8 bases. Germline CDR1 SGHNT, CDR2 YYREEE (reference sequence). Unmatched junction bases numbered 6, after V lost 3 bases and J lost 2 bases. The CDR3 runs to 15 residues. CDR3 residues: CASSWSGGLQETQYF. For the CDR3, the DNA is TGTGCCAGCAGCTGGAGCGGGGGATTACAAGAGACCCAGTACTTC.

Comments on this clonotype: A read error is possible here, since a much larger clone lies one base away. The J gene is TRBJ2-7, the V gene TRBV7-8, with D possibly being TRBD1 (5 bases). From germline, CDR1 is SGHVS and CDR2 FQNEAQ. V lost 1 base, J lost 2 bases, and 12 bases lay in between. The CDR3 totals 15 residues. Written as DNA, the CDR3 is TGTGCCAGCAGCTTAGTCGTGACAGCCGCCTACGAGCAGTACGTC. Protein: CASSLVVTAAYEQYV.

This clonotype was detected a few times. The chain couples TRBV7-6 to TRBJ2-1; D is ambiguous. Germline V lookup: CDR1 SGHVS, CDR2 FNYEAQ. The CDR3 is 12 residues long. Trimming pared 4 bases from V and 5 bases from J, leaving 6 bases between. CDR3 sequence reads: CASSSENNEQFF. CDR3 bases: TGTGCCAGCAGCTCAGAGAACAATGAGCAGTTCTTC.

This clonotype has a count of ten or more. V and J are TRBV7-2 and TRBJ1-4; 7 bases match TRBD1. Per germline, CDR1 SGHTA and CDR2 FQGNSA. Trimming cost V 1 base and J 8 bases; bases outside gene matches: 10. The CDR3 has 16 residues. CDR3 coding DNA: TGTGCCAGCAGCTTAGGTGACAGGGTTGTATACGAAAAACTGTTTTTT. This translates into CASSLGDRVVYEKLFF.

The table lists this clonotype with many counts. The CDR3 DNA reads TGTGCCAGCAGCTTTGTCACAGCGGGGGGGGGAGAGACCCAGTACTTC. Translating gives CASSFVTAGGGETQYF. The chain is built from TRBV7-2 and TRBJ2-5, with 10 bases aligning to TRBD2. This CDR3 spans 16 amino acids. The germline V gene encodes CDR1 SGHTA and CDR2 FQGNSA. V trimming: 3 bases; J trimming: 4 bases; junction bases outside the gene matches: 8.

This clonotype appeared a few times. The chain joins TRBV20-1 to TRBJ2-3; D is ambiguous. Deletions cut 2 bases from V and 1 base from J, with 13 bases between. Germline CDR1 is DFQATT and CDR2 is SNEGSKA (reference sequence). This CDR3 has 15 amino acids. The CDR3 DNA reads as TGCAGTGCTAGATCTTTCAATAGGGGCACAGATACGCAGTATTTT. Translation gives CSARSFNRGTDTQYF.

This clonotype was counted only a few times. The chain carries TRBV28 and TRBJ1-2, with 7 bases fitting TRBD1. In germline, CDR1 is MDHEN, CDR2 SYDVKM. V lost 6 bases to trimming and J lost 4 bases; unmatched junction nucleotides: 11. The CDR3 sequence is 15 residues long. Written as DNA, the CDR3 is TGTGCCAGCAGCAACCATAGACAGGGCTTCTATGGCTACACCTTC. This translates into CASSNHRQGFYGYTF.

This clonotype was found many times. The CDR3 DNA reads as TGTGCCATTAAAAAACAGGGTTCGGCTTTCTTT. Translating gives CAIKKQGSAFF. The V gene is TRBV19, the J gene TRBJ1-1; D perhaps matches TRBD1 (6 bases). From germline, CDR1 is LNHDA and CDR2 SQIVND (reference sequence). The V gene lost 10 bases and the J gene lost 11 bases, with 17 bases spanning the gap. This CDR3 comprises 11 residues.

This clonotype was found a few times. The chain combines TRBV20-1 with TRBJ2-3; the match to TRBD2 covers 8 bases. CDR1 DFQATT and CDR2 SNEGSKA come from the germline V gene (reference sequence). The CDR3 runs to 18 residues. The J segment lost 1 base and the V segment lost 1 base, leaving 13 bases of the junction unmatched. CDR3 residues: CSARGDGRESAGTDTQYF. The CDR3, as DNA: TGCAGTGCTAGAGGGGACGGGAGGGAATCCGCGGGCACAGATACGCAGTATTTT.

The rearrangement joins TRBV15 to TRBJ2-7; D call uncertain. The CDR3 has 13 amino acids. V shed 3 bases and J shed 5 bases, with 11 bases lying between them. Germline V gene lookup returns CDR1 LNHNV and CDR2 YYDKDF (reference sequence). This CDR3 reads CATSRDPLNEQYF. The CDR3 coding sequence is TGTGCCACCAGCAGGGACCCCCTTAACGAGCAGTACTTC.

The chain uses TRBV5-4 and TRBJ1-1, with a tentative D call TRBD1 (5 bases). The CDR3 spans 15 residues. V shed 0 bases and J shed 4 bases, with 13 bases lying between them. Germline CDR1 SGHNT, CDR2 YYREEE (reference sequence). The CDR3 reads CASSLGGTGSTEAFF. The CDR3 DNA is TGTGCCAGCAGCTTGGGCGGGACCGGGAGCACTGAAGCTTTCTTT.

The sample holds a few counts of this clonotype. V is TRBV7-2 and J is TRBJ2-5; a weak D match, TRBD2 (6 bases). Germline CDR1 and CDR2: SGHTA and FQGNSA. This CDR3 contains 14 residues. V shed 2 bases and J shed 7 bases, with 14 bases lying between them. CDR3 sequence: CASSLRAGTGTQYF. CDR3 bases: TGTGCCAGCAGCTTACGGGCTGGGACTGGGACCCAGTACTTC.

Many counts were recorded for this clonotype. The chain links TRBV7-9 to TRBJ2-1, with D possibly being TRBD2 (6 bases). The CDR3 is made up of 12 amino acids. Trimming stripped 5 bases from V and 8 bases from J, with 10 bases between. Germline V lookup: CDR1 SEHNR, CDR2 FQNEAQ (reference sequence). CDR3 sequence: CASSPRDYEQFF. CDR3 nucleotides: TGTGCCAGCAGCCCCCGGGACTATGAGCAGTTCTTC. Looking up the rest from reference TRBV7-9 and TRBJ2-1 gives the full variable domain: DTGVSQNPRHKITKRGQNVTFRCDPISEHNRLYWYRQTLGQGPEFLTYFQNEAQLEKSRLLSDRFSAERPKGSFSTLEIQRTEQGDSAMYLCASSPRDYEQFFGPGTRLTVL.

There are a few counts of this clonotype. The V and J genes are TRBV5-6 and TRBJ2-7, with 9 bases matching TRBD2. Per the germline V gene, CDR1 is SGHDT and CDR2 is YYEEEE. The CDR3 has 16 residues. Trimming removed 4 bases from V and 7 bases from J; junction bases left unmatched: 15. CDR3 nucleotide sequence: TGTGCCAGCAGCCCGCGGGCTAGCGGGAAAAAGTGGGAGCAGTACTTC. It encodes CASSPRASGKKWEQYF.

This clonotype was seen more than once but under ten times. The chain is built from TRBV20-1 and TRBJ2-7, with 8 bases aligning to TRBD2. CDR1 is DFQATT, CDR2 SNEGSKA, per germline (reference sequence). After removal of 6 bases from V and 6 bases from J, the junction contained 10 bases not matched to a gene. This CDR3 spans 13 amino acids. CDR3 residues: CSAPGLGSFEQYF. The CDR3 DNA reads TGCAGTGCCCCGGGACTAGGAAGCTTCGAGCAGTACTTC.

This clonotype was recorded a few times. This chain joins TRBV7-2 and TRBJ1-3, with unresolved D. V lost 8 bases and J lost 0, with 11 bases in between. Germline V lookup: CDR1 SGHTA, CDR2 FQGNSA. The CDR3 is 14 residues long. CDR3 in amino acids: CASSGISSGNTIYF. The CDR3, as DNA: TGTGCCAGCTCCGGGATTAGCTCTGGAAACACCATATATTTT. The full variable domain, completed using reference TRBV7-2 and TRBJ1-3, is GAGVSQSPSNKVTEKGKDVELRCDPISGHTALYWYRQSLGQGLEFLIYFQGNSAPDKSGLPSDRFSAERTGGSVSTLTIQRTQQEDSAVYLCASSGISSGNTIYFGEGSWLTVV.

This chain uses TRBV7-2 with TRBJ2-7; tentatively, D is TRBD1 (6 bases). Germline V lookup: CDR1 SGHTA, CDR2 FQGNSA. The CDR3 is made up of 16 amino acids. V shed 2 bases and J shed 0 bases, with 14 bases lying between them. The CDR3: CASSLNGPGVSYEQYF. The CDR3 nucleotides read TGTGCCAGCAGCTTAAACGGGCCAGGGGTCTCCTACGAGCAGTACTTC.